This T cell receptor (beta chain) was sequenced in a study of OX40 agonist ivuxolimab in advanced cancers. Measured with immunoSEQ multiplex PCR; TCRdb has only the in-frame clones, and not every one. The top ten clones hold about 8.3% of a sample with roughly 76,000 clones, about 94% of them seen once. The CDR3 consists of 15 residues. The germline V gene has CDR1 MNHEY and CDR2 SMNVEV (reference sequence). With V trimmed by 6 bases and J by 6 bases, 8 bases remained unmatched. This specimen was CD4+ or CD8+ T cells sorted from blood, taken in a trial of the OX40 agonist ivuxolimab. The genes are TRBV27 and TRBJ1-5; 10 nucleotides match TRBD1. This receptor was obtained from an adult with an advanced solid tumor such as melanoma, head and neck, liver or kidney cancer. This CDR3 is CASSRDRGLGQPQHF. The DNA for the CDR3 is TGTGCCAGCAGCCGAGACAGGGGGCTAGGTCAGCCCCAGCATTTT.